This section outlines one T cell receptor (beta chain) sequence together with its context. Only in-frame clones appear in the TCRdb table, and some are missing; sequencing was by immunoSEQ multiplex PCR. This sample yields approximately 220,000 clones, of which around 81% are seen a single time; 3% to 3.5% belongs to the top ten. Germline V gives CDR1 KGHSH, CDR2 LQKENI. The CDR3 has 16 residues. The trim removed 3 bases at V and 6 bases at J, leaving 7 bases unmatched. The source of the sample is a study of blood T cell repertoires in COVID-19. Study background: Samples came from the United States, Italy and Spain, spanning acute and convalescent COVID-19.

The receptor was derived from a woman aged 30 to 39 who had recovered from COVID-19. Sample: peripheral blood. The rearrangement links TRBV18 to TRBJ2-2, with 10 bases fitting TRBD1. The CDR3 DNA sequence: TGTGCCAGCTCACCCGTGACAGGGGGCGGCCCCGGGGAGCTGTTTTTT. Its protein product is CASSPVTGGGPGELFF.